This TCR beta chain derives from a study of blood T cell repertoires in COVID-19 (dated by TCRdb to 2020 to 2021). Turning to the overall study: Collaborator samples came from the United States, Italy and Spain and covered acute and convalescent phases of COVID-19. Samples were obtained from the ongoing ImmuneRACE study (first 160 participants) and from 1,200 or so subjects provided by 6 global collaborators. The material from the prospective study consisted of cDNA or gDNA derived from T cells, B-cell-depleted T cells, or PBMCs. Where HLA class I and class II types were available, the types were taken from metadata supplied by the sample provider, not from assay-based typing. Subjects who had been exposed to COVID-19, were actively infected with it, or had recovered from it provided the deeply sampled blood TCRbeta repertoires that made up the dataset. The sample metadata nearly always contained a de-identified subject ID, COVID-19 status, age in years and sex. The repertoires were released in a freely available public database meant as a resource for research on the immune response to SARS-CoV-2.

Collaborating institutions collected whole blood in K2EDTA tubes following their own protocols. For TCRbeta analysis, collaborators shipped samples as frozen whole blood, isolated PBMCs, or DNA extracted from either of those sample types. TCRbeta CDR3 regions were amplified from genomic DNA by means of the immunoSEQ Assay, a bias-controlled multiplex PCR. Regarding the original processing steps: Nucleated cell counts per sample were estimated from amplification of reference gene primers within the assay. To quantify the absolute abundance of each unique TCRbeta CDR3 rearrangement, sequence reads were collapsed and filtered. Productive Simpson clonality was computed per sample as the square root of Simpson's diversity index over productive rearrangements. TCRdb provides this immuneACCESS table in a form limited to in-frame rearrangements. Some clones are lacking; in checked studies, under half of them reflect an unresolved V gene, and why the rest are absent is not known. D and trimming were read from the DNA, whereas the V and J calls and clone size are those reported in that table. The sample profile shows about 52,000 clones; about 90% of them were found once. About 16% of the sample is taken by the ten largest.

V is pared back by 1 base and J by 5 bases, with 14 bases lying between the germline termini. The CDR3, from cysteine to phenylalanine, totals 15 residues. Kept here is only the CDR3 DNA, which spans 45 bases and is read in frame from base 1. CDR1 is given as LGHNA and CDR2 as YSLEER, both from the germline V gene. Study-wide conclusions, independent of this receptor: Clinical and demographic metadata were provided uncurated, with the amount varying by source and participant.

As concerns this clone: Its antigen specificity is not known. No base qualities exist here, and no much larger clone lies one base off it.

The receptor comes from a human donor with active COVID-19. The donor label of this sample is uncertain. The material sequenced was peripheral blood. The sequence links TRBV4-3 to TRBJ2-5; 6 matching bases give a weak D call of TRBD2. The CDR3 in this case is CASSQGISRGETQYF. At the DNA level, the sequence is TGCGCCAGCAGCCAAGGAATCAGCCGGGGGGAGACCCAGTACTTC.